This T cell receptor beta chain was sequenced in a study of cytomegalovirus exposure and HLA in healthy donors. Concerning this clone: Its antigen remains unidentified.

The PCR was carried out with 60 Vbeta primers and 13 Jbeta primers. In the authors' workflow: Per a later analysis, the number of unique TCR beta chains was some 80 million, of which roughly 10 million were shared. Profiled with immunoSEQ multiplex PCR; TCRdb holds only in-frame clones, not every one. Clonal size and the V and J genes are those of that table, whereas D and trimming came from the DNA. The sample includes 80,000 to 90,000 clones, roughly 77% of them seen just once. Study observations and caveats: Being productive about 90% or about 30% of the time was typical of most TCR beta V segments in an earlier analysis. It has been reported that TCR beta sequences accurately predicted the HLA-A and HLA-B alleles of most subjects.

The V and J ends lost 7 bases and 2 bases, in that order; junction bases with no gene match: 4. The CDR3 is 14 amino acids. Germline CDR1 is LNHDA and CDR2 is SQIVND (reference sequence). The sample consisted of PBMCs. The V and J genes are TRBV19 and TRBJ2-7, with TRBD1 identical over 11 bases. This receptor was taken from a man aged 35 to 55 in good health and CMV-seronegative. CDR3 loop: CASKPGQGAYEQYF. Written as DNA, the CDR3 is TGTGCCAGTAAGCCGGGACAGGGGGCCTACGAGCAGTACTTC.